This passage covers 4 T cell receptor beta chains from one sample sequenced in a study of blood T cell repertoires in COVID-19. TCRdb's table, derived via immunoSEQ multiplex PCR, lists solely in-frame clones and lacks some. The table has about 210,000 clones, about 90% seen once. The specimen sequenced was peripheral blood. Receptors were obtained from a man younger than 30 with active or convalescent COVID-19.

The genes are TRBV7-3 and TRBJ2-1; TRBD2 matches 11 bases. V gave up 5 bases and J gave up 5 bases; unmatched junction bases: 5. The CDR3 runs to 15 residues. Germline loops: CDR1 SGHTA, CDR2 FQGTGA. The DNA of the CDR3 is TGTGCCAGCAGCCGCCGACTAGCGGGGCACAATGAGCAGTTCTTC. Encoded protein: CASSRRLAGHNEQFF. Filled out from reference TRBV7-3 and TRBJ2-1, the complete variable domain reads GAGVSQTPSNKVTEKGKYVELRCDPISGHTALYWYRQSLGQGPEFLIYFQGTGAADDSGLPNDRFFAVRPEGSVSTLKIQRTERGDSAVYLCASSRRLAGHNEQFFGPGTRLTVL.

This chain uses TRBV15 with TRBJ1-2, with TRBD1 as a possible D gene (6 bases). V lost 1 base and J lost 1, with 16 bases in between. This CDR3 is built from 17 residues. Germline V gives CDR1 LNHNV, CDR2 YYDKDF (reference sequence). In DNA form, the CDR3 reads TGTGCCACCAGCAGAGTCGCGACAGGCCTTCTTAACTATGGCTACACCTTC. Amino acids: CATSRVATGLLNYGYTF.

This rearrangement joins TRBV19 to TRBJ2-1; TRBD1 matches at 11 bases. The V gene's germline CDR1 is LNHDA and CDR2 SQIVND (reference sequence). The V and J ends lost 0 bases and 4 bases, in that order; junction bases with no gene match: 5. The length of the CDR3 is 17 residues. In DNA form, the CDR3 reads TGTGCCAGTAGTATAGAGGACAGGGGGCTAGGTTACAATGAGCAGTTCTTC. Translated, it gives CASSIEDRGLGYNEQFF. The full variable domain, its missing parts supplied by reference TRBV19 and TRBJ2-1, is DGGITQSPKYLFRKEGQNVTLSCEQNLNHDAMYWYRQDPGQGLRLIYYSQIVNDFQKGDIAEGYSVSREKKESFPLTVTSAQKNPTAFYLCASSIEDRGLGYNEQFFGPGTRLTVL.

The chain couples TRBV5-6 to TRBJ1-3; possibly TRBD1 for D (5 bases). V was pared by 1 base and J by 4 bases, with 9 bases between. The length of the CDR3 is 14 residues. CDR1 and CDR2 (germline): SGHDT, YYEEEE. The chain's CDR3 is CASSLRGKGNTIYF. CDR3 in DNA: TGTGCCAGCAGCTTGCGGGGGAAAGGAAACACCATATATTTT.